This T cell receptor beta chain was profiled in a study of STAT5B mutations in CD4+ large granular lymphocyte leukemia. Study as a whole: Healthy donors showed HLA-associated enrichment of the CDR3 'QG' motif. The study's findings and limits: Top patient clones used TRBV06 genes more often: 8/27 versus 2/35 in controls.

This clone was counted once. Its target is unknown. One end of the junction is discordant with germline, which a read error may explain. Control samples were healthy donors' buffy coats. Under the authors' procedure: The detection floor for productive clonotype frequency was 2.59 x 10-5. Assay used: immunoSEQ multiplex PCR; TCRdb lists only in-frame clones, some missing. V and J calls plus clone size are reproduced from that table; the DNA served to infer D and trimming. The table lists tens of thousands of clones, about 91% of them singletons. CDR3 length: 19 residues. Germline lookup yields CDR1 SSHAT and CDR2 FNYEAQ (reference sequence).

This receptor was obtained from a human donor in good health. The source material was CD4+ T cells from blood buffy coats. The chain links TRBV7-7 to TRBJ2-1; 8 bases align to TRBD2. DNA for the CDR3: TGTGCTAGCAGCCTGGGACGAGGGGGGGGGAGCGGGAGTTTGAATGAGCAGTTCTTC. The encoded protein is CASSLGRGGGSGSLNEQFF.